The clone carrying this T cell receptor (beta chain) has just one count. The antigen remains unidentified. There are 14 residues in the CDR3. Per germline, CDR1 WNHNN and CDR2 SYGVQD (reference sequence). J was trimmed by 6 bases and V by 3 bases; bases with no gene match: 4. Method: immunoSEQ multiplex PCR; TCRdb's copy keeps in-frame clones and lacks some. The sample includes about 93,000 clones, roughly 92% of them seen just once. The sample is drawn from a study of OX40 agonist ivuxolimab in advanced cancers. Across the whole study: The patients got ivuxolimab, which is an agonistic anti-OX40 (CD134) antibody. From about 23 to 85 years was the age range, with a mean of approximately 63 years, and around 83% were male.

Study-level points and caveats: Near-lowest levels of clonal expansion characterized partial responders at 0.1-3.0 mg/kg.

The clonotype comes from an adult with an advanced solid tumor such as melanoma, head and neck, liver or kidney cancer. Sequencing used CD4+ or CD8+ T cells sorted from blood, obtained in a trial of the OX40 agonist ivuxolimab. V gene TRBV10-1 combines with J gene TRBJ1-5; 8 nucleotides match TRBD1. CDR3 sequence reads: CASSDGQGAQPQHF. The CDR3 nucleotides read TGCGCCAGCAGTGATGGACAGGGCGCTCAGCCCCAGCATTTT.